Presented here are 10 T cell receptor beta chains from one specimen sequenced in a study of blood T cell repertoires in COVID-19. Using immunoSEQ multiplex PCR, the repertoire was profiled, and TCRdb retains in-frame clones only, with some absent. Among almost 300,000 clones listed, roughly 90% were seen once. Material: peripheral blood. The receptors derive from a young woman with COVID-19, enrolled during active disease.

The chain employs TRBV27 and TRBJ1-2; possibly TRBD1 for D (5 bases). The CDR3 length is 15 residues. V shed 2 bases and J shed 7 bases, with 17 bases lying between them. In germline, CDR1 is MNHEY, CDR2 SMNVEV (reference sequence). Here the CDR3 DNA reads TGTGCCAGCAGTTTACAGTATGGGAGGGGTCTTGGCTACACCTTC. Translating gives CASSLQYGRGLGYTF.

The chain combines TRBV6-5 with TRBJ1-1; D not resolved. The CDR3 loop spans 15 amino acids. Germline CDR1 reads MNHEY; CDR2 reads SVGAGI. Trimming took 0 bases from V and 2 from J, leaving 10 bases between them. The CDR3 bases are TGTGCCAGCAGTTACTCACCAGGCCCAAACACTGAAGCTTTCTTT. The encoded protein is CASSYSPGPNTEAFF.

V is TRBV24-1 and J is TRBJ2-2; no firm D call. This CDR3 contains 13 residues. Germline-derived CDR1 and CDR2 are KGHDR and SFDVKD. V dropped 6 bases and J dropped 3 bases, with 7 bases sitting between them. In nucleotides, the CDR3 is TGTGCCACCAGTCTCGCGGACACCGGGGAGCTGTTTTTT. Its protein product is CATSLADTGELFF.

The chain's CDR3 is CASSLSGGKNTGELFF. The DNA for the CDR3 is TGCGCCAGCAGCTTGTCCGGGGGGAAAAACACCGGGGAGCTGTTTTTT. This chain joins TRBV5-1 and TRBJ2-2; TRBD2 aligns across 7 bases. V shed 1 base, J shed 2 bases, and the junction held 5 bases outside the gene matches. The V gene's germline CDR1 is SGHRS and CDR2 YFSETQ. This CDR3 spans 16 amino acids. The full variable domain, rest sourced from reference TRBV5-1 and TRBJ2-2, is KAGVTQTPRYLIKTRGQQVTLSCSPISGHRSVSWYQQTPGQGLQFLFEYFSETQRNKGNFPGRFSGRQFSNSRSEMNVSTLELGDSALYLCASSLSGGKNTGELFFGEGSRLTVL.

This clone came up once. This chain joins TRBV12-3 or TRBV12-4 and TRBJ1-2; weak D call: TRBD1 (6 bases). The CDR3 loop spans 13 amino acids. Trimming shortened V by 3 bases and J by 6 bases, and 11 bases separated the two germline ends. DNA for the CDR3: TGTGCCAGCAGTTTTATAAGACAGGATGGCTACACCTTC. Amino acids: CASSFIRQDGYTF.

This clone has a single count. The genes are TRBV11-2 and TRBJ1-2; no firm D call. The CDR3 sequence is 13 residues long. Between the trimmed V and J ends, which lost 1 base and 5 bases, there was a span of 8 bases. Looked up from germline, CDR1 is SGHAT and CDR2 is FQNNGV. The CDR3 protein is CASSLVTRYGYTF. In nucleotides, the CDR3 is TGTGCCAGCAGCTTAGTGACAAGATATGGCTACACCTTC. The full variable domain, with the rest looked up from reference TRBV11-2 and TRBJ1-2, is EAGVAQSPRYKIIEKRQSVAFWCNPISGHATLYWYQQILGQGPKLLIQFQNNGVVDDSQLPKDRFSAERLKGVDSTLKIQPAKLEDSAVYLCASSLVTRYGYTFGSGTRLTVV.

The V call is TRBV6-5, the J call TRBJ1-2; 8 bases line up with TRBD1. The germline CDR1 and CDR2 sequences are MNHEY and SVGAGI. V lost 2 bases to trimming and J lost 3 bases; unmatched junction nucleotides: 5. The CDR3 is made up of 15 amino acids. The CDR3 here is CASSYMDRVDYGYTF. DNA of the CDR3: TGTGCCAGCAGTTACATGGACAGGGTAGACTATGGCTACACCTTC.

The rearrangement joins TRBV27 to TRBJ2-7; D gene unclear. V gave up 2 bases and J gave up 4 bases, with 9 bases separating them. Germline-derived CDR1 and CDR2 are MNHEY and SMNVEV (reference sequence). The length of the CDR3 is 13 residues. Here the CDR3 reads CASSLVSGYEQYF. CDR3 DNA: TGTGCCAGCAGTTTAGTATCCGGTTACGAGCAGTACTTC.

This chain joins TRBV6-5 and TRBJ1-6; D possibly corresponds to TRBD1 (5 bases). CDR1 MNHEY and CDR2 SVGAGI come from the germline V gene. Deletions cut 7 bases from V and 3 bases from J, with 10 bases between. The CDR3 consists of 14 residues. The CDR3 spells CASTPRVYNSPLHF. CDR3 in DNA: TGTGCCAGCACCCCCAGGGTCTATAATTCACCCCTCCACTTT.

This rearrangement joins TRBV7-9 to TRBJ1-1; 7 bases agree with TRBD1. Trimming removed 5 bases from V and 7 bases from J; junction bases left unmatched: 7. Per germline, CDR1 SEHNR and CDR2 FQNEAQ (reference sequence). This CDR3 is 13 amino acids long. Written as DNA, the CDR3 is TGTGCCAGCAGCCTAAGACAGGGTTTTGAAGCTTTCTTT. This sequence encodes CASSLRQGFEAFF.